The 6 T cell receptor beta chains presented below share a single source sample, sequenced in a study of T cells after yellow fever vaccination. TCRdb analysed the 5' RACE reads with MiXCR anew, one entry per CDR3 protein. The sample carries 250,000 to 350,000 distinct CDR3 sequences, roughly 8.7% recorded once. This specimen consisted of CD4+ T cells sorted from PBMCs, obtained 5 days after the yellow fever booster vaccination. The receptors originated from a man aged 18 to 30 who received the YFV17D yellow fever vaccine.

This clonotype appeared a few times. The V gene is TRBV5-1, the J gene TRBJ1-1, with 8 bases lining up with TRBD1. The V gene's germline CDR1 is SGHRS and CDR2 YFSETQ. The CDR3 length is 15 residues. The ends lost 4 bases at V and 3 bases at J; junction bases unmatched: 8. The chain's CDR3 is CASSLWDRSDTEAFF. In DNA, the CDR3 is TGCGCCAGCAGCCTCTGGGACAGGTCGGACACTGAAGCTTTCTTT.

The chain combines TRBV12-3 or TRBV12-4 with TRBJ2-5; D unclear. This CDR3 has 12 amino acids. V was trimmed by 5 bases and J by 6 bases, leaving 10 bases between them. The CDR3 is CASSDLLKTQYF. CDR3 nucleotide sequence: TGTGCCAGCAGTGACTTGTTGAAGACCCAGTACTTC.

The chain links TRBV12-3 or TRBV12-4 to TRBJ1-3; TRBD1 is a possible D gene (5 bases). The CDR3 has 14 amino acids. The germline V and J ends were trimmed by 11 bases and 4 bases, with 18 bases remaining between them. In DNA form, the CDR3 reads TGTGCCTACGGACGGGGGAGGTCCGGAAACACCATATATTTT. Translation gives CAYGRGRSGNTIYF.

This clonotype was detected ten times or more. The chain has TRBV12-3 or TRBV12-4 and TRBJ1-5; the match to TRBD1 covers 7 bases. Losses at the gene ends were 3 bases for V and 6 bases for J; bases not matched to a gene: 5. The CDR3 runs to 14 residues. The CDR3 DNA reads as TGTGCCAGCAGTTTCACAGGGGAGGGTCAGCCCCAGCATTTT. Amino acids: CASSFTGEGQPQHF.

This clonotype turned up a few times. The J gene is TRBJ2-1, the V gene TRBV18; 8 positions match TRBD1. V shed 1 base and J 3 bases; nucleotides not matched to a gene: 5. Germline-derived CDR1 and CDR2 are KGHSH and LQKENI. The CDR3 is made up of 16 amino acids. CDR3 protein: CASSPLGQGGYNEQFF. The CDR3 DNA reads TGTGCCAGCTCACCACTAGGACAGGGAGGCTACAATGAGCAGTTCTTC.

This clonotype was detected a few times. As DNA, the CDR3 is TGCAGCGGGGGACAGGACTACGAGCAGTACTTC. Amino acids: CSGGQDYEQYF. The chain uses TRBV29-1 and TRBJ2-7; TRBD1 agrees at 8 bases. Germline values: CDR1 SQVTM, CDR2 ANQGSEA. This CDR3 is 11 amino acids long. J was trimmed by 3 bases and V by 7 bases; bases with no gene match: 2.